One and the same sample provided the 31 T cell receptor beta chains below, sequenced in a study of blood T cell repertoires in COVID-19. Sequencing was performed with immunoSEQ multiplex PCR; in TCRdb, only in-frame clones are kept and a portion is missing. The repertoire has over 100,000 clones, approximately 86% of them found once; the top ten carry roughly an eighth. Source material: peripheral blood. The receptor source for this set is a woman between 65 and 79 years old with COVID-19, enrolled during active disease.

V and J are TRBV6-5 and TRBJ1-1; D is possibly TRBD1 (5 bases). The CDR3 extends over 15 amino acids. V was pared by 0 bases and J by 3 bases, with 11 bases between. Per the germline V gene, CDR1 is MNHEY and CDR2 is SVGAGI. In DNA, the CDR3 is TGTGCCAGCAGTTACTCGAATCGGGGGGACACTGAAGCTTTCTTT. The encoded protein is CASSYSNRGDTEAFF.

The J gene is TRBJ2-5, the V gene TRBV7-3; D is unresolved. Between the trimmed V and J ends, which lost 4 bases and 3 bases, there was a span of 3 bases. The CDR3 totals 11 residues. Germline CDR1 and CDR2: SGHTA and FQGTGA. The CDR3 coding sequence is TGTGCCAGCAGCTCAAAAGAGACCCAGTACTTC. Protein: CASSSKETQYF.

This chain connects TRBV9 to TRBJ2-7, with 8 bases identical to TRBD1. This CDR3 contains 14 residues. Germline CDR1 SGDLS, CDR2 YYNGEE. With V trimmed by 4 bases and J by 3 bases, 6 bases remained unmatched. CDR3 amino acids: CASSPRTGNYEQYF. The CDR3 region has the DNA TGTGCCAGCAGCCCAAGGACAGGGAACTACGAGCAGTACTTC.

As to this clone: In the same sample, other DNA sequences code for this CDR3. The chain combines TRBV5-1 with TRBJ1-4; D perhaps matches TRBD1 (6 bases). Trimming pared 5 bases from V and 5 bases from J, leaving 13 bases between. Germline-derived CDR1 and CDR2 are SGHRS and YFSETQ. This CDR3 comprises 14 residues. The CDR3 protein is CASSLDSNNEKLFF. In nucleotides, the CDR3 is TGCGCCAGCAGTCTGGACAGTAACAATGAAAAACTGTTTTTT.

The chain couples TRBV15 to TRBJ1-3; a weak D match, TRBD1 (5 bases). The CDR3 runs to 14 residues. The V gene lost 5 bases and the J gene lost 2 bases, with 10 bases spanning the gap. The germline CDR1 and CDR2 sequences are LNHNV and YYDKDF (reference sequence). The CDR3 reads CATSLREAGNTIYF. CDR3 sequence (DNA): TGTGCCACCAGCCTCAGGGAGGCTGGAAACACCATATATTTT.

This clone was counted at least ten times. This chain uses TRBV3-1 (or the pseudogene TRBV3-2) with TRBJ2-7, with D perhaps TRBD2 (5 bases). There are 12 residues in the CDR3. V was shortened by 1 base and J by 9 bases, with 10 bases between the two germline ends. Germline V gene lookup returns CDR1 LGHDT and CDR2 YNNKEL (reference sequence). The CDR3 DNA reads as TGTGCCAGCAGCCAAGGGACTCCATGGCAGTACTTC. Encoded protein: CASSQGTPWQYF.

This sequence joins TRBV9 and TRBJ2-2; D is unclear. Between the trimmed V and J ends, which lost 3 bases and 7 bases, there was a span of 7 bases. This CDR3 is 12 amino acids long. Germline V lookup: CDR1 SGDLS, CDR2 YYNGEE. The CDR3 coding sequence is TGTGCCAGCAGCGAGCCCCACGGGGAGCTGTTTTTT. It yields the protein CASSEPHGELFF.

The chain couples TRBV3-1 (or the pseudogene TRBV3-2) to TRBJ2-5; perhaps TRBD1 as D (5 bases). The CDR3 contains 14 residues. Trimming left V 4 bases short and J 1 base short, with 10 bases between. Germline CDR1 LGHDT, CDR2 YNNKEL (reference sequence). DNA of the CDR3: TGTGCCAGCAGCCTCGGTAGGGGCCAAGAGACCCAGTACTTC. It codes for CASSLGRGQETQYF.

The V and J genes are TRBV7-9 and TRBJ2-1; 10 bases fit TRBD1. Per the germline V gene, CDR1 is SEHNR and CDR2 is FQNEAQ (reference sequence). CDR3 length equals 15 residues. The trim removed 6 bases at V and 2 bases at J, leaving 4 bases unmatched. The CDR3 loop reads CASRQTGGTYNEQFF. DNA of the CDR3: TGTGCCAGCAGGCAGACAGGGGGCACCTACAATGAGCAGTTCTTC.

CDR3 region: CASSDDRGEKTQYF. In DNA, the CDR3 is TGTGCCAGCAGTGATGACAGGGGTGAGAAGACCCAGTACTTC. The chain combines TRBV25-1 with TRBJ2-5; 8 nucleotides align to TRBD1. This CDR3 has 14 amino acids. The germline V gene encodes CDR1 MGHDK and CDR2 SYGVNS. V gave up 3 bases and J gave up 6 bases; unmatched junction bases: 6.

This chain connects TRBV6-5 to TRBJ2-1; 9 bases line up with TRBD1. The CDR3 covers 14 residues. V shed 5 bases, J shed 12 bases, and the junction held 11 bases outside the gene matches. The V gene's germline CDR1 is MNHEY and CDR2 SVGAGI. The DNA for the CDR3 is TGTGCCAGCAGTCCCCCGGGACAGGGTTCCCGGCAGTTCTTC. This sequence encodes CASSPPGQGSRQFF.

The chain links TRBV7-8 to TRBJ2-7; 7 bases match TRBD1. J was trimmed by 2 bases and V by 5 bases; bases with no gene match: 6. Germline V gene sequence: CDR1 SGHVS, CDR2 FQNEAQ. CDR3 length: 14 residues. The CDR3 DNA reads TGTGCCAGCAGCCAACAGGGGAATCCCTACGAGCAGTACTTC. Translated, it gives CASSQQGNPYEQYF. Based on the CDR3 plus reference TRBV7-8 and TRBJ2-7, the full variable domain is GAGVSQSPRYKVAKRGQDVALRCDPISGHVSLFWYQQALGQGPEFLTYFQNEAQLDKSGLPSDRFFAERPEGSVSTLKIQRTQQEDSAVYLCASSQQGNPYEQYFGPGTRLTVT.

This sequence joins TRBV11-2 and TRBJ2-1, with D tentatively TRBD1 (5 bases). The V gene lost 3 bases and the J gene lost 5 bases, with 8 bases spanning the gap. This CDR3 has 13 residues. Germline V gives CDR1 SGHAT, CDR2 FQNNGV. In DNA, the CDR3 is TGTGCCAGCAGCTTGGGGCATAACAATGAGCAGTTCTTC. It is translated as CASSLGHNNEQFF.

The gene calls are TRBV5-1 and TRBJ2-2; TRBD2 matches 12 bases. The V gene's germline CDR1 is SGHRS and CDR2 YFSETQ. V shed 4 bases and J 7 bases; nucleotides not matched to a gene: 14. The CDR3 is made up of 18 amino acids. The CDR3 DNA sequence: TGCGCCAGCAGCCCTCTGGCTAGCGGGGGGGCCGGCGGCGGGGAGCTGTTTTTT. Translated, it gives CASSPLASGGAGGGELFF.

A word on this clone: The junction differs from germline at one of its ends, possibly a read error. The chain is built from TRBV7-7 and TRBJ2-2, with D unresolved. CDR3 size: 15 residues. CDR1 is SSHAT and CDR2 is FNYEAQ in the germline V gene (reference sequence). The CDR3 reads CASSLNGWATGELFF. CDR3 nucleotide sequence: TGTGCTAGCAGCTTAAATGGTTGGGCCACCGGGGAGCTGTTTTTT.

The CDR3 DNA reads TGTGCCAGCAGTGATGGGGGCGGGGGGGCCACCACAGATACGCAGTATTTT. This gives the protein CASSDGGGGATTDTQYF. The chain links TRBV6-4 to TRBJ2-3; 9 bases are a match to TRBD2. Germline assignment: CDR1 MRHNA and CDR2 SNTAGT. Unmatched junction bases numbered 9, after V lost 3 bases and J lost 2 bases. The CDR3 length is 17 residues.

The chain links TRBV30 to TRBJ2-2; D is uncertain. This CDR3 is 13 amino acids long. The germline V gene encodes CDR1 GTSNPN and CDR2 SVGIG (reference sequence). The V gene lost 3 bases and the J gene lost 4 bases, with 9 bases spanning the gap. DNA for the CDR3: TGTGCCTGGAGGCCACAGACCACCGGGGAGCTGTTTTTT. This codes for CAWRPQTTGELFF.

The chain uses TRBV24-1 and TRBJ2-1, with 7 bases lining up with TRBD1. CDR1 is KGHDR and CDR2 is SFDVKD in the germline V gene. This CDR3 is built from 17 residues. Losses at the gene ends were 4 bases for V and 5 bases for J; bases not matched to a gene: 13. In nucleotides, the CDR3 is TGTGCCACCAGTGACATCCACAGGGGACCCAAGAACAATGAGCAGTTCTTC. This translates into CATSDIHRGPKNNEQFF.

The chain employs TRBV6-4 and TRBJ2-3, with D uncertain. The germline V and J ends were trimmed by 3 bases and 2 bases, with 9 bases remaining between them. The CDR3 sequence is 14 residues long. Per the germline V gene, CDR1 is MRHNA and CDR2 is SNTAGT. Here the CDR3 DNA reads TGTGCCAGCAGTGAGCAGGCTACCACAGATACGCAGTATTTT. This sequence encodes CASSEQATTDTQYF.

This clone was seen a single time. The chain has TRBV29-1 and TRBJ2-1; 7 nucleotides line up with TRBD1. Germline V gene data show CDR1 as SQVTM and CDR2 as ANQGSEA. V shed 4 bases and J 4 bases; nucleotides not matched to a gene: 4. The CDR3 runs 13 residues. DNA for the CDR3: TGCAGCGTTGCCGGGACAGTGTACAATGAGCAGTTCTTC. Its protein product is CSVAGTVYNEQFF.

DNA for the CDR3: TGTGCCAGCAGTTTTCCCGGCAGGGTTAATGGCTACACCTTC. It yields the protein CASSFPGRVNGYTF. The J gene is TRBJ1-2, the V gene TRBV28; D might be TRBD1 (5 bases). There are 14 residues in the CDR3. Trimming took off 3 bases at V and 6 bases at J, with 14 bases between the two ends. Germline CDR1 and CDR2: MDHEN and SYDVKM.

The rearrangement joins TRBV5-1 to TRBJ2-1, with 9 bases fitting TRBD1. V lost 2 bases and J lost 4; bases outside the gene matches: 1. Germline V gene lookup returns CDR1 SGHRS and CDR2 YFSETQ. This CDR3 has 14 amino acids. The CDR3 loop is CASSFGQGYNEQFF. The CDR3 coding sequence is TGCGCCAGCAGCTTTGGACAGGGGTACAATGAGCAGTTCTTC.

Only a few counts were recorded for this clone. The rearrangement joins TRBV7-2 to TRBJ1-6; D may be TRBD1 (6 bases). Trimming cost V 5 bases and J 9 bases, with 14 bases left between them. CDR1 and CDR2 (germline): SGHTA, FQGNSA. The CDR3 loop spans 14 amino acids. The DNA of the CDR3 is TGTGCCAGCAGCCCCCGAGGACAGATTTCACCCCTCCACTTT. It specifies CASSPRGQISPLHF.

This clone came up once. This sequence joins TRBV10-1 and TRBJ1-1; TRBD1 might be the D (6 bases). V lost 3 bases, J lost 4 bases, and 15 bases lay in between. Germline CDR1 WNHNN, CDR2 SYGVQD (reference sequence). CDR3 length: 15 residues. CDR3 sequence (DNA): TGCGCCAGCAGTGAACAGGGCAGGGAATCCACTGAAGCTTTCTTT. Translation: CASSEQGRESTEAFF.

This chain connects TRBV2 to TRBJ1-2, with a possible D match to TRBD1 (5 bases). This CDR3 is built from 15 residues. The germline V gene has CDR1 SNHLY and CDR2 FYNNEI. Trimming stripped 5 bases from V and 4 bases from J, with 17 bases between. The chain's CDR3 is CASSIYRPPSYGYTF. The CDR3 bases are TGTGCCAGCAGTATATACAGGCCCCCGTCCTATGGCTACACCTTC. Based on the CDR3 plus reference TRBV2 and TRBJ1-2, the full variable domain is EPEVTQTPSHQVTQMGQEVILRCVPISNHLYFYWYRQILGQKVEFLVSFYNNEISEKSEIFDDQFSVERPDGSNFTLKIRSTKLEDSAMYFCASSIYRPPSYGYTFGSGTRLTVV.

The CDR3 region is CASSPLGAQTNEQFF. DNA for the CDR3: TGTGCCAGCAGCCCCTTAGGGGCACAGACAAATGAGCAGTTCTTC. The chain uses TRBV4-2 and TRBJ2-1; D is possibly TRBD1 (5 bases). Germline CDR1 is LGHNA and CDR2 is YNFKEQ. The CDR3 length is 15 residues. The V end lost 4 bases, the J end lost 7 bases, and 17 bases lay between the germline ends.

Only a few counts were recorded for this clone. The V and J genes are TRBV6-6 and TRBJ2-5; 8 bases line up with TRBD1. Germline CDR1 and CDR2: MNHNY and SVGAGI (reference sequence). J was trimmed by 5 bases and V by 10 bases; bases with no gene match: 6. CDR3 size: 12 residues. This chain's CDR3 is CATGTGLETQYF. The CDR3, as DNA: TGTGCCACCGGGACAGGTTTGGAGACCCAGTACTTC.

The chain recombines TRBV9 with TRBJ2-1, with 7 bases matching TRBD2. With 2 bases clipped from V and 0 bases from J, the junction kept 8 bases outside the gene matches. This CDR3 comprises 17 residues. Germline loops: CDR1 SGDLS, CDR2 YYNGEE. The CDR3 DNA reads TGTGCCAGCAGCGTGAATCCGGGGGGTAGCTCCTACAATGAGCAGTTCTTC. This sequence encodes CASSVNPGGSSYNEQFF.

V usage is TRBV6-5 and J usage is TRBJ1-4; possibly TRBD1 for D (6 bases). From germline, CDR1 is MNHEY and CDR2 SVGAGI. CDR3 length: 15 amino acids. Deletions cut 5 bases from V and 0 bases from J, with 10 bases between. In nucleotides, the CDR3 is TGTGCCAGCAGTCGGGGGGCCGCAACTAATGAAAAACTGTTTTTT. Translating gives CASSRGAATNEKLFF.

The rearrangement links TRBV5-4 to TRBJ1-5; no definite D call. Trimming took 4 bases from V and 0 from J, leaving 17 bases between them. Looked up from germline, CDR1 is SGHNT and CDR2 is YYREEE (reference sequence). There are 17 residues in the CDR3. CDR3 sequence reads: CASSPRRVVYSNQPQHF. Written as DNA, the CDR3 is TGTGCCAGCAGCCCCAGGCGGGTTGTGTATAGCAATCAGCCCCAGCATTTT. The full variable domain, in which reference TRBV5-4 and TRBJ1-5 provide the parts outside the CDR3, is ETGVTQSPTHLIKTRGQQVTLRCSSQSGHNTVSWYQQALGQGPQFIFQYYREEENGRGNFPPRFSGLQFPNYSSELNVNALELDDSALYLCASSPRRVVYSNQPQHFGDGTRLSIL.

V and J are TRBV5-1 and TRBJ1-2; TRBD1 might be the D (6 bases). Trimming cost V 4 bases and J 0 bases, with 13 bases left between them. This CDR3 comprises 15 residues. Looked up from germline, CDR1 is SGHRS and CDR2 is YFSETQ. The CDR3 spells CASSLAGQPNYGYTF. In DNA, the CDR3 is TGCGCCAGCAGCCTGGCCGGACAGCCTAACTATGGCTACACCTTC.